This T cell receptor (beta chain) was captured by sequencing in a study of T cell responses to AZD1222 COVID-19 vaccine. Study-wide results and limits: Among the donors, most were white British and more were female, and clonal diversity was possibly underestimated. Only 5 to 7 AZD1222 recipients were seropositive at baseline.

The V end lost 1 base, the J end lost 0 bases, and 7 bases lay between the germline ends. The CDR3 has 15 residues. Germline CDR1 is SGHDN and CDR2 is FVKESK. Only a few counts were recorded for this clone. The antigen is undetermined. Using immunoSEQ multiplex PCR, the repertoire was profiled, and TCRdb retains in-frame clones only, with some absent. The sample holds roughly 120,000 clones; just under 90% are singletons and the top ten take 4% to 4.5%. V and J are TRBV14 and TRBJ1-3; no clear D gene. The specimen comprised peripheral blood, sampled on day 0 of AZD1222 vaccination. The clonotype originates from an adult in good health. This CDR3 is CASSQGRNSGNTIYF. CDR3 in DNA: TGTGCCAGCAGCCAAGGACGGAACTCTGGAAACACCATATATTTT.